These T cell receptor beta chains were read from a single sample in a study of cytomegalovirus exposure and HLA in healthy donors. Some clones are missing from TCRdb's copy, which holds only in-frame ones; the method was immunoSEQ multiplex PCR. The sample includes under 150,000 clones, about 84% of them seen just once. The material sequenced was PBMCs. These receptors all come from a woman aged 40 to 49 in good health and CMV-seropositive. Each CDR3 is given with its conserved first and last residue. D genes are given only for firm matches. Clone size, where shown, is once, few, many, or a class for clones that have expanded.

j_gene,abundance,d_gene,v_gene,CDR3nt,CDR3aa
TRBJ1-1,few,.,TRBV28,TGTGCCAGCAGTCTTACAGGGCGGCGAGCTTTCTTT,CASSLTGRRAFF
TRBJ2-7,.,.,TRBV9,TGTGCCAGCAGCGTATACGCGGCGACCCCAACCTACGAGCAGTACTTC,CASSVYAATPTYEQYF
TRBJ2-7,.,.,TRBV7-9,TGTTCCAGCAGCTTTCAGGCTAGCGTGGGCGAGCAGTACTTC,CSSSFQASVGEQYF
TRBJ2-5,.,.,TRBV6-6,TGTGCCAGCAGTTACTCGGCAGCGTCCCAAGAGACCCAGTACTTC,CASSYSAASQETQYF
TRBJ2-4,.,TRBD1,TRBV18,TGTGCCAGCTCACCACCGGCGGGACAGGGGGACATTCAGTACTTC,CASSPPAGQGDIQYF
TRBJ2-1,.,.,TRBV28,TGTGCCAGCAGCGCACTGGGGCGGAACTACAATGAGCAGTTCTTC,CASSALGRNYNEQFF
TRBJ2-5,.,.,TRBV2,TGTGCCAGCAGTGATTTGTCAGTGATAGAGACCCAGTACTTC,CASSDLSVIETQYF
TRBJ2-3,.,.,TRBV5-1,TGCGCCAGCAGCTTGGCAGGGAAGGGCACAGATACGCAGTATTTT,CASSLAGKGTDTQYF
TRBJ1-2,.,.,TRBV10-3,TGTGCCATCAGTACGGACTTAACTCTCCATGGCTACACCTTC,CAISTDLTLHGYTF
TRBJ2-3,.,TRBD2,TRBV7-9,TGTGCCAGCAGCTTAGGGACTAGTGTTGCTAGCACAGATACGCAGTATTTT,CASSLGTSVASTDTQYF
TRBJ2-3,.,.,TRBV7-2,TGTGCCAGCAGCCTCCAGGATACGCAGTATTTT,CASSLQDTQYF
TRBJ2-7,.,.,TRBV28,TGTGCCAGCAGTATGGGGCCACCGCGCTACGAGCAGTACTTC,CASSMGPPRYEQYF
TRBJ2-3,.,TRBD2,TRBV5-4,TGTGCCAGCAGCTCTCGGGCGGGAGACACAGATACGCAGTATTTT,CASSSRAGDTDTQYF
TRBJ1-1,.,.,TRBV7-6,TGTGCCAGCAGCCTTTCCGGGAACACTGAAGCTTTCTTT,CASSLSGNTEAFF
TRBJ2-7,.,TRBD1,TRBV5-1,TGCGCCAGCAGCTTCCGAGACAGGGGCGACGAGCAGTACTTC,CASSFRDRGDEQYF
TRBJ2-5,.,.,TRBV19,TGTGCCAGTAGTGCGGCGTACCAAGAGACCCAGTACTTC,CASSAAYQETQYF